Below, 16 T cell receptor beta chains from the same sample are listed, as sequenced in a study of blood T cells in healthy people across ages. The second PCR ran about 6 to 12 cycles with a sample-barcoded 5' primer and J-beta primers. MiXCR, applied by TCRdb to the 5' RACE reads, yields one record per CDR3 protein. The sample includes 700,000 to 850,000 distinct CDR3 sequences, approximately 35% of them seen just once. The sequenced sample was blood. These receptors all stem from a man aged 18 to 35 in good health.

In this sample, this clonotype turned up a few times. The chain links TRBV6-1 to TRBJ2-3; TRBD1 or TRBD2 may be the D gene (5 bases each). CDR1 MNHNS and CDR2 SASEGT come from the germline V gene. This CDR3 is built from 14 residues. V lost 3 bases and J lost 6, with 13 bases in between. The chain's CDR3 is CASSEGEIGDTQYF. The CDR3 DNA is TGTGCCAGCAGTGAGGGGGAGATCGGGGATACGCAGTATTTT.

The sample holds many counts of this clonotype. This chain connects TRBV5-5 to TRBJ2-5, with 9 bases that match TRBD1. This CDR3 comprises 15 residues. V was pared by 4 bases and J by 3 bases, with 7 bases of the junction left unmatched. Germline values: CDR1 SGHKS, CDR2 YYEKEE (reference sequence). In nucleotides, the CDR3 is TGTGCCAGCAGCACTCCCGGGACAGGGAAAGAGACCCAGTACTTC. Its protein is CASSTPGTGKETQYF.

This clonotype was counted only a few times. This chain uses TRBV27 with TRBJ2-7, with TRBD2 matching 8 bases. Trimming removed 3 bases from V and 3 bases from J; junction bases left unmatched: 13. Germline V gene lookup returns CDR1 MNHEY and CDR2 SMNVEV (reference sequence). The CDR3 runs 17 residues. This CDR3 is CASSFAPSGGSNYEQYF. In DNA form, the CDR3 reads TGTGCCAGCAGTTTCGCCCCGAGCGGGGGTTCGAACTACGAGCAGTACTTC.

The chain uses TRBV2 and TRBJ1-6; D is perhaps TRBD1 (5 bases). Trimming removed 9 bases from V and 14 bases from J, with 14 bases in between. Germline values: CDR1 SNHLY, CDR2 FYNNEI. The CDR3 has 11 residues. CDR3 sequence reads: CASGAWGALHF. Written as DNA, the CDR3 is TGTGCCAGTGGGGCTTGGGGAGCCCTCCACTTT.

A word on this clonotype: A much larger clonotype is one base distant, so this may be a read error. The chain links TRBV12-3 or TRBV12-4 to TRBJ1-2; the D gene is possibly TRBD1 (6 bases). The CDR3 runs to 12 residues. V lost 6 bases and J lost 7, with 12 bases in between. CDR3 sequence reads: CASSEQGPGYTF. DNA for the CDR3: TGTGCCAGCAGCGAACAGGGCCCTGGCTACACCTTC.

This clonotype was seen a few times. The V and J genes are TRBV19 and TRBJ2-4; 10 bases match TRBD1. The V gene end was trimmed by 5 bases and the J gene end by 5 bases; junction bases not matched to a gene: 3. The CDR3 has 14 amino acids. Germline values: CDR1 LNHDA, CDR2 SQIVND (reference sequence). The CDR3 region has the DNA TGTGCCAGTAGTGTAGGACAGGGGGAAAACATTCAGTACTTC. As protein: CASSVGQGENIQYF. Full variable domain (remainder filled in from reference TRBV19 and TRBJ2-4): DGGITQSPKYLFRKEGQNVTLSCEQNLNHDAMYWYRQDPGQGLRLIYYSQIVNDFQKGDIAEGYSVSREKKESFPLTVTSAQKNPTAFYLCASSVGQGENIQYFGAGTRLSVL.

This rearrangement joins TRBV12-3 or TRBV12-4 to TRBJ1-1, with a tentative D call TRBD1 (6 bases). The V end was cut by 3 bases, the J end by 7 bases, with 15 bases between. This CDR3 contains 14 residues. The CDR3 region has the DNA TGTGCCAGCAGTTTCCGCAGGGGAGAACGTGAAGCTTTCTTT. It specifies CASSFRRGEREAFF.

This clonotype has a handful of counts. CDR3 in DNA: TGTGCCAGCAGTCCATCGACAGGGCTTAACACTGAAGCTTTCTTT. It specifies CASSPSTGLNTEAFF. V is TRBV12-3 or TRBV12-4 and J is TRBJ1-1, with TRBD1 matching 7 bases. V shed 5 bases and J 2 bases; nucleotides not matched to a gene: 8. CDR3 length: 15 residues.

The chain links TRBV7-2 to TRBJ2-3, with 13 bases that match TRBD2. This CDR3 comprises 17 residues. Trimming at V came to 1 base and at J to 6 bases, leaving 7 bases not matched to a gene. CDR1 and CDR2 (germline): SGHTA, FQGNSA. The CDR3 DNA reads as TGTGCCAGCAGCTTAGATCCCGGACTAGCGGGAGCTGATACGCAGTATTTT. Translating it yields CASSLDPGLAGADTQYF.

The chain combines TRBV20-1 with TRBJ2-5, with TRBD1 matching over 8 bases. Germline CDR1 DFQATT, CDR2 SNEGSKA (reference sequence). The CDR3 is 16 residues long. The junction had 23 bases not matched to a gene; V was cut back by 6 bases and J by 11 bases. CDR3 region: CSARGGRTGRINEQYF. The CDR3, as DNA: TGCAGTGCGCGTGGGGGTCGGACAGGGAGGATCAATGAGCAGTACTTC.

The chain carries TRBV20-1 and TRBJ2-1; D is ambiguous. Germline CDR1 and CDR2: DFQATT and SNEGSKA (reference sequence). Trimming cost V 3 bases and J 6 bases, with 12 bases left between them. The CDR3 has 13 amino acids. CDR3 DNA sequence: TGCAGTGCTAGGGGCTTAACTGTCAATGAGCAGTTCTTC. Its protein is CSARGLTVNEQFF.

The chain combines TRBV2 with TRBJ2-7, with a weak D call TRBD1 (6 bases). Trimming pared 6 bases from V and 1 base from J, leaving 10 bases between. The CDR3 covers 13 residues. The germline CDR1 and CDR2 sequences are SNHLY and FYNNEI. CDR3 coding DNA: TGTGCCAGCAGGGTGGACAGTTCCTACGAGCAGTACTTC. Encoded protein: CASRVDSSYEQYF. The whole variable domain, filled in from reference TRBV2 and TRBJ2-7, reads EPEVTQTPSHQVTQMGQEVILRCVPISNHLYFYWYRQILGQKVEFLVSFYNNEISEKSEIFDDQFSVERPDGSNFTLKIRSTKLEDSAMYFCASRVDSSYEQYFGPGTRLTVT.

Turning to this clonotype: Relative to the germline gene, one junction end is altered; a read error may explain this. The V call is TRBV4-2, the J call TRBJ1-2; D is possibly TRBD1 (6 bases). CDR3 length equals 12 residues. Germline CDR1 reads LGHNA; CDR2 reads YNFKEQ. The CDR3 reads CANSPRGGGYTF. CDR3 sequence (DNA): TGTGCCAACAGCCCCAGGGGAGGCGGCTACACCTTC.

The chain employs TRBV18 and TRBJ2-1, with TRBD2 matching over 12 bases. The end of the DNA is better explained by TRBJ2-7, so the J call may be wrong. Germline assignment: CDR1 KGHSH and CDR2 LQKENI. This CDR3 region has 16 residues. The CDR3 is CASSLTSGSSYNEQYF. As DNA, the CDR3 is TGTGCCAGCTCCTTGACTAGCGGGAGCTCCTACAATGAGCAGTACTTC.

This clonotype was seen only once. Germline is not matched at one junction end, which may reflect a read error. The chain uses TRBV28 and TRBJ2-7, with TRBD1 identical over 7 bases. Germline V gene data show CDR1 as MDHEN and CDR2 as SYDVKM. The CDR3 spans 14 residues. The CDR3 region is CANSPDRVPYEQYF. CDR3 DNA sequence: TGTGCCAACAGTCCCGACAGGGTTCCCTACGAGCAGTACTTC.

The chain has TRBV9 and TRBJ1-5, with D uncertain. This CDR3 region has 16 residues. With 0 bases removed from V and 0 bases from J, the gap between germline ends came to 10 bases. Germline CDR1 SGDLS, CDR2 YYNGEE. CDR3 sequence reads: CASSVGSDDSNQPQHF. For the CDR3, the DNA is TGTGCCAGCAGCGTAGGGTCAGACGATAGCAATCAGCCCCAGCATTTT.